These T cell receptor beta chains were read from a single sample in a study of response to subunit inactivated influenza vaccine. One entry per CDR3 protein, called by TCRdb with MiXCR from the RT-PCR reads. In the table there are 650,000 to 800,000 distinct CDR3 sequences, roughly 14% of which are singletons. Sample: PBMCs from blood, taken around 14 days before vaccination. The receptors were sampled from a man between 50 and 59 years old who received an inactivated influenza vaccine. Each CDR3 is given with its conserved first and last residue. The order of the fields is J gene, V gene, D gene, clone size, CDR3 DNA, CDR3 protein. D genes are given only for firm matches. Not all rows give a size; the values are once, few, many and, for expanded clones, a class.

J: TRBJ2-2; V: TRBV2; D: TRBD2; size: few; DNA: TGTGCCAGCAGTCAGACTAGCGGGGGAGGGGAGCTGTTTTTT; CDR3: CASSQTSGGGELFF
J: TRBJ2-7; V: TRBV20-1; D: TRBD2; size: -; DNA: TGCAGTGCTAGAGAAAGCGGGAGGATCGACGAGCAGTACTTC; CDR3: CSARESGRIDEQYF
J: TRBJ2-1; V: TRBV9; D: TRBD2; size: few; DNA: TGTGCCAGCAGTGCCGGGACTAGCGGGGGTTTAATATATAATGAGCAGTTCTTC; CDR3: CASSAGTSGGLIYNEQFF
J: TRBJ2-3; V: TRBV20-1; D: TRBD2; size: -; DNA: TGCAGTGCTAGGGGACTAGCTGGATGGGAAGATACGCAGTATTTT; CDR3: CSARGLAGWEDTQYF
J: TRBJ1-2; V: TRBV12-3/TRBV12-4; D: -; size: many; DNA: TGTGCCAGCAGTTTAGGCCAGATCTATGGCTACACCTTC; CDR3: CASSLGQIYGYTF
J: TRBJ2-7; V: TRBV24-1; D: TRBD1; size: -; DNA: TGTGCCACCCAGGACAGGACCTACGAGCAGTACTTC; CDR3: CATQDRTYEQYF
J: TRBJ2-7; V: TRBV27; D: TRBD1; size: few; DNA: TGTGCCAGCAGCCAAAGGACAGGGACCTACTACGAGCAGTACTTC; CDR3: CASSQRTGTYYEQYF
J: TRBJ2-2; V: TRBV7-7; D: -; size: many; DNA: TGTGCCAGCAGCTTGGCAGGGCCCAGCACCGGGGAGCTGTTTTTT; CDR3: CASSLAGPSTGELFF
J: TRBJ2-5; V: TRBV29-1; D: -; size: few; DNA: TGCAGCGCGTCGGCGGGCGGGCAAGAGACCCAGTACTTC; CDR3: CSASAGGQETQYF
J: TRBJ2-3; V: TRBV20-1; D: TRBD2; size: many; DNA: TGCAGTGCCCACCTCGGGCTAGCGGGATTGGGGAATACGCAGTATTTT; CDR3: CSAHLGLAGLGNTQYF
J: TRBJ1-1; V: TRBV6-1; D: -; size: -; DNA: TGTGCCAGCAGTGAAGGGGGAACCCGACGGGCTTTCTTT; CDR3: CASSEGGTRRAFF
J: TRBJ2-7; V: TRBV4-3; D: TRBD2; size: few; DNA: TGCGCCAGCAGCCAAGATCTGTTACTAGCGGGACGCTCCTACGAGCAGTACTTC; CDR3: CASSQDLLLAGRSYEQYF
J: TRBJ2-5; V: TRBV28; D: TRBD2; size: -; DNA: TGTGCCAGCAGTCCCCTTACTAGCGGGATCCAAGAGACCCAGTACTTC; CDR3: CASSPLTSGIQETQYF
J: TRBJ2-2; V: TRBV29-1; D: -; size: few; DNA: TGCAGCGTTGCTCGTTCTCAGAACACCGGGGAGCTGTTTTTT; CDR3: CSVARSQNTGELFF
J: TRBJ1-1; V: TRBV29-1; D: -; size: -; DNA: TGCAGCGTGGTCTTAGGGAACACTGAAGCTTTCTTT; CDR3: CSVVLGNTEAFF
J: TRBJ2-2; V: TRBV12-3/TRBV12-4; D: -; size: many; DNA: TGTGCCAGCAGGCTCAGGCATTCGAACACCGGGGAGCTGTTTTTT; CDR3: CASRLRHSNTGELFF
J: TRBJ2-3; V: TRBV29-1; D: TRBD1; size: many; DNA: TGCAGCGCGACGGGACAGCGCACAGATACGCAGTATTTT; CDR3: CSATGQRTDTQYF
J: TRBJ2-7; V: TRBV20-1; D: -; size: -; DNA: TGCAGTGCTAGACTCGCGGTATACTCCTACGAGCAGTACTTC; CDR3: CSARLAVYSYEQYF
J: TRBJ1-5; V: TRBV2; D: TRBD1; size: -; DNA: TGTGCCAGCAGAGGACAGGGGTTCCAGCCCCAGCATTTT; CDR3: CASRGQGFQPQHF
J: TRBJ2-7; V: TRBV7-9; D: -; size: few; DNA: TGTGCCAGCAGCTTAGCCCCAGGGGTGACCTACGAGCAGTACTTC; CDR3: CASSLAPGVTYEQYF
J: TRBJ2-7; V: TRBV20-1; D: TRBD1; size: -; DNA: TGCAGTGCTAGTCCCCCGGGGACAGCCCCTAGGCAGTACTTC; CDR3: CSASPPGTAPRQYF
J: TRBJ1-1; V: TRBV7-8; D: -; size: -; DNA: TGTGCCAGCAGCTCAACCTCTTTGCGGGCGGGGGTGAACACTGAAGCTTTCTTT; CDR3: CASSSTSLRAGVNTEAFF
J: TRBJ2-1; V: TRBV10-3; D: -; size: -; DNA: TGTGCCATCAGCCAACGAGTCTGGGGTAAGGACTACAATGAGCAGTTCTTC; CDR3: CAISQRVWGKDYNEQFF
J: TRBJ1-1; V: TRBV6-2/TRBV6-3; D: -; size: -; DNA: TGTGCCAGCAGACCAAGACAGGCCCCGATAATGAACACTGAAGCTTTCTTT; CDR3: CASRPRQAPIMNTEAFF
J: TRBJ2-3; V: TRBV20-1; D: TRBD1; size: -; DNA: TGCAGTGCGACCGACAGGGCATGGACAGATACGCAGTATTTT; CDR3: CSATDRAWTDTQYF
J: TRBJ2-5; V: TRBV5-1; D: TRBD1; size: many; DNA: TGCGCCAGCAGCTTAGCCCCCGGGACAGGGGTTAGGTCTCAAGAGACCCAGTACTTC; CDR3: CASSLAPGTGVRSQETQYF
J: TRBJ1-3; V: TRBV10-3; D: -; size: many; DNA: TGTGCCATCAGTGAGTTTGCGGCTTCACAAAACACCATATATTTT; CDR3: CAISEFAASQNTIYF
J: TRBJ2-5; V: TRBV6-2/TRBV6-3; D: -; size: few; DNA: TGTGCCACCTCCCCCCAGAGGCAGGGGACCCAGTACTTC; CDR3: CATSPQRQGTQYF
J: TRBJ2-3; V: TRBV7-3; D: -; size: -; DNA: TGTGCCAGCAGCTCCTCGGCCCGGGGGTTGAGCACAGATACGCAGTATTTT; CDR3: CASSSSARGLSTDTQYF
J: TRBJ1-6; V: TRBV6-2/TRBV6-3; D: TRBD1; size: -; DNA: TGTGCCAGCAGTACGCGGACAGGGTTGATTTCACCCCTCCACTTT; CDR3: CASSTRTGLISPLHF
J: TRBJ2-5; V: TRBV5-1; D: TRBD2; size: -; DNA: TGCGCCAGCAGCAAGATGACCGGGACTAGTAAGACCCAGTACTTC; CDR3: CASSKMTGTSKTQYF
J: TRBJ1-5; V: TRBV4-1; D: -; size: -; DNA: TGCGCCAGCAGCCAAGGTGGTGTCGGGGGGAACACAATATATAGCAATCAGCCCCAGCATTTT; CDR3: CASSQGGVGGNTIYSNQPQHF
J: TRBJ1-4; V: TRBV5-6; D: TRBD1; size: -; DNA: TGTGCCAGCAGCTTGTATTGGACAGGGAATGAAAAACTGTTTTTT; CDR3: CASSLYWTGNEKLFF
J: TRBJ1-1; V: TRBV2; D: -; size: -; DNA: TGTGCCAGCAAATTCCGGGACCTCCTGAACACTGAAGCTTTCTTT; CDR3: CASKFRDLLNTEAFF